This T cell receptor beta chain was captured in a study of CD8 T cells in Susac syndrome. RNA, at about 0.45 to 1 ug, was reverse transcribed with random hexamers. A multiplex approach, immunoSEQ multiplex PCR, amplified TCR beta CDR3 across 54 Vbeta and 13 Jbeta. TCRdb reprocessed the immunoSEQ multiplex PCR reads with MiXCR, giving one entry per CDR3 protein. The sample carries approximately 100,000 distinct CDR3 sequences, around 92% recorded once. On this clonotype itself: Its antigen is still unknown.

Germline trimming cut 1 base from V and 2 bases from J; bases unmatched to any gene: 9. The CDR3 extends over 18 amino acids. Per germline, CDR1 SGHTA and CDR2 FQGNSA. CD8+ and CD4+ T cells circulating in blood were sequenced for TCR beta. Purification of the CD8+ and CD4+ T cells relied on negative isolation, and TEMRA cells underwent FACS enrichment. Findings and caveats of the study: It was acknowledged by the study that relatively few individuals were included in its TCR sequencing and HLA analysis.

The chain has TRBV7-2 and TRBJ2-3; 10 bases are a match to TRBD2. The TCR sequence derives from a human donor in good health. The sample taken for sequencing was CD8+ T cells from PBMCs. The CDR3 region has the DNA TGTGCCAGCAGCTTAGACGGGGGACTAGCGTACCCCACAGATACGCAGTATTTT. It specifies CASSLDGGLAYPTDTQYF. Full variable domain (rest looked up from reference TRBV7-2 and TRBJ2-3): GAGVSQSPSNKVTEKGKDVELRCDPISGHTALYWYRQSLGQGLEFLIYFQGNSAPDKSGLPSDRFSAERTGGSVSTLTIQRTQQEDSAVYLCASSLDGGLAYPTDTQYFGPGTRLTVL.